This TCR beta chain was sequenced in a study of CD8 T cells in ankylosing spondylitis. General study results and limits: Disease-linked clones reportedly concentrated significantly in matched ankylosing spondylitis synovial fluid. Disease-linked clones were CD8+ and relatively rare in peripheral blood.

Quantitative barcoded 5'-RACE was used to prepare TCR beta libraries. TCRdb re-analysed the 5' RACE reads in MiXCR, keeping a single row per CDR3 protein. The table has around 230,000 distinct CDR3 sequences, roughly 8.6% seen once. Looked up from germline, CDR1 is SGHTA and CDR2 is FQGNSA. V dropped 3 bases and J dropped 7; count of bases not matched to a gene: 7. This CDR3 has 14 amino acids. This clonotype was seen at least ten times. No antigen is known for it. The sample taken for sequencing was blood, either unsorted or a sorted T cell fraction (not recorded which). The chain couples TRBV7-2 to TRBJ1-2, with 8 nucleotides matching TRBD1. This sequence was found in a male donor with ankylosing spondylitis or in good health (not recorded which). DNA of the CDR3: TGTGCCAGCAGCTTCGTTCAGGGGGCGCGTGGCTACACCTTC. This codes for CASSFVQGARGYTF.